The 30 T cell receptor beta chains given below trace back to one sample, sequenced in a study of blood T cell repertoires in COVID-19. The assay was immunoSEQ multiplex PCR, and TCRdb's table has in-frame clones only and misses some. The sample has about 150,000 clones, over 75% seen once. Sequencing was performed on PBMCs or T cells enriched from blood (not recorded which). The receptors were gathered from a woman aged 30 to 39 with acute COVID-19.

This clone was seen more than once but under ten times. The rearrangement links TRBV7-2 to TRBJ2-4, with 12 bases that match TRBD2. Germline assignment: CDR1 SGHTA and CDR2 FQGNSA. Trimming at V came to 4 bases and at J to 15 bases, leaving 13 bases not matched to a gene. This CDR3 spans 15 amino acids. The CDR3 loop reads CASSSKLAGGIVWYF. CDR3 coding DNA: TGTGCCAGCAGCTCCAAACTAGCGGGAGGTATCGTCTGGTACTTC.

V is TRBV11-3 and J is TRBJ2-3, with TRBD2 identical over 10 bases. The junction had 10 bases not matched to a gene; V was cut back by 1 base and J by 3 bases. CDR3 length: 18 residues. Germline-derived CDR1 and CDR2 are SGHNT and YENEEA. The CDR3 spells CASSLGLAGETGTDTQYF. CDR3 nucleotide sequence: TGTGCCAGCAGCTTAGGGCTAGCGGGAGAAACTGGTACAGATACGCAGTATTTT.

The chain carries TRBV11-3 and TRBJ1-3; possibly TRBD1 for D (5 bases). This CDR3 comprises 14 residues. Trimming took 5 bases from V and 0 from J, leaving 8 bases between them. Germline V gene lookup returns CDR1 SGHNT and CDR2 YENEEA. CDR3 amino acids: CASSPGFSGNTIYF. CDR3 nucleotides: TGTGCCAGCAGCCCAGGGTTCTCTGGAAACACCATATATTTT.

In nucleotides, the CDR3 is TGTGCCAGCAGCCAAGGACAGGACGTCGCAGATACGCAGTATTTT. This codes for CASSQGQDVADTQYF. V gene TRBV14 combines with J gene TRBJ2-3; D is possibly TRBD1 (6 bases). Per germline, CDR1 SGHDN and CDR2 FVKESK. The CDR3 has 15 residues. V was trimmed by 1 base and J by 4 bases, leaving 12 bases between them. Using reference TRBV14 and TRBJ2-3 for the parts outside the CDR3, the full variable domain is EAGVTQFPSHSVIEKGQTVTLRCDPISGHDNLYWYRRVMGKEIKFLLHFVKESKQDESGMPNNRFLAERTGGTYSTLKVQPAELEDSGVYFCASSQGQDVADTQYFGPGTRLTVL.

The rearrangement joins TRBV12-3 or TRBV12-4 to TRBJ1-1, with 7 bases that match TRBD1. V gave up 5 bases and J gave up 3 bases; unmatched junction bases: 3. The CDR3 runs 13 residues. CDR3 bases: TGTGCCAGCAGTCAGGGGGGTTACACTGAAGCTTTCTTT. Encoded protein: CASSQGGYTEAFF.

This chain uses TRBV10-3 with TRBJ1-2; no firm D call. The CDR3 extends over 14 amino acids. The germline V and J ends were trimmed by 3 bases and 4 bases, with 12 bases remaining between them. The germline gives CDR1 ENHRY, CDR2 SYGVKD. Written as DNA, the CDR3 is TGTGCCATCAGTGATAATGGCCAGATCTATGGCTACACCTTC. It translates to CAISDNGQIYGYTF.

This chain uses TRBV4-3 with TRBJ2-6; perhaps TRBD2 as D (6 bases). V was cut by 1 base and J by 0 bases, with 10 bases left in between. CDR1 LGHNA and CDR2 YSLEER come from the germline V gene. This CDR3 comprises 17 residues. The CDR3 DNA reads as TGCGCCAGCAGCCAAGGGGGAGGCGCCTCTGGGGCCAACGTCCTGACTTTC. Its protein is CASSQGGGASGANVLTF.

The chain employs TRBV4-1 and TRBJ2-2; no firm D call. Trimming removed 3 bases from V and 7 bases from J, with 9 bases in between. Germline CDR1 is MGHRA and CDR2 is YSYEKL. This CDR3 is 13 amino acids long. The chain's CDR3 is CASSHPQNGELFF. CDR3 bases: TGCGCCAGCAGCCACCCCCAAAACGGGGAGCTGTTTTTT.

This sequence joins TRBV18 and TRBJ1-1; the match to TRBD1 covers 9 bases. The CDR3 has 16 residues. Per germline, CDR1 KGHSH and CDR2 LQKENI. Trimming at V came to 4 bases and at J to 3 bases, leaving 9 bases not matched to a gene. CDR3 loop: CASSQQTGGADTEAFF. Here the CDR3 DNA reads TGTGCCAGCTCACAACAAACAGGGGGCGCAGACACTGAAGCTTTCTTT.

The chain joins TRBV11-3 to TRBJ2-5; D remains unclear. This CDR3 has 13 residues. Trimming took off 1 base at V and 0 bases at J, with 3 bases between the two ends. In germline, CDR1 is SGHNT, CDR2 YENEEA. The CDR3 DNA reads as TGTGCCAGCAGCTTAGCGGACCAAGAGACCCAGTACTTC. This encodes CASSLADQETQYF.

This clone has just one count. DNA for the CDR3: TGCGCCAGCGGACAGGGGCGGGAGGAGACCCAGTACTTC. The encoded protein is CASGQGREETQYF. The chain is built from TRBV4-1 and TRBJ2-5; 9 bases fit TRBD1. The CDR3 runs to 13 residues. Germline V CDR1 and CDR2: MGHRA, YSYEKL. J lost 5 bases, V lost 8 bases, and 6 bases had no gene match.

The V call is TRBV4-2, the J call TRBJ1-3, with 7 nucleotides matching TRBD1. V was pared by 3 bases and J by 4 bases, with 6 bases of the junction left unmatched. In germline, CDR1 is LGHNA, CDR2 YNFKEQ. The CDR3 sequence is 15 residues long. The CDR3 reads CASSQFQGEGNTIYF. The DNA of the CDR3 is TGTGCCAGCAGCCAGTTCCAGGGGGAGGGAAACACCATATATTTT.

This clone was picked up one time. The chain has TRBV20-1 and TRBJ2-5, with 7 nucleotides matching TRBD2. Looked up from germline, CDR1 is DFQATT and CDR2 is SNEGSKA (reference sequence). The CDR3 contains 14 residues. Trimming took 3 bases from V and 3 from J; bases not matched to a gene: 7. CDR3 protein: CSASWREWEETQYF. The CDR3 region has the DNA TGCAGTGCTAGTTGGCGGGAGTGGGAAGAGACCCAGTACTTC.

The chain has TRBV27 and TRBJ2-1; D is perhaps TRBD2 (5 bases). V was cut by 5 bases and J by 4 bases, with 9 bases left in between. CDR3 length equals 13 residues. Germline V CDR1 and CDR2: MNHEY, SMNVEV (reference sequence). CDR3 amino acids: CASSPDFYNEQFF. The CDR3 bases are TGTGCCAGCAGTCCGGACTTTTACAATGAGCAGTTCTTC.

This rearrangement joins TRBV9 to TRBJ2-1; TRBD2 aligns across 12 bases. The CDR3 is 16 amino acids. The V gene end was trimmed by 1 base and the J gene end by 8 bases; junction bases not matched to a gene: 7. The germline V gene has CDR1 SGDLS and CDR2 YYNGEE. CDR3 in amino acids: CASSVSGTSGSDEQFF. The CDR3 region has the DNA TGTGCCAGCAGCGTAAGCGGGACTAGCGGGTCCGATGAGCAGTTCTTC.

The chain couples TRBV7-2 to TRBJ1-5, with 9 bases matching TRBD1. Trimming cost V 5 bases and J 3 bases; bases outside gene matches: 8. The germline V gene has CDR1 SGHTA and CDR2 FQGNSA. The CDR3 totals 16 residues. CDR3 residues: CASSLDRGLLNQPQHF. The CDR3 coding sequence is TGTGCCAGCAGCCTGGACAGGGGACTCCTCAATCAGCCCCAGCATTTT. The variable domain in full, with the rest retrieved from reference TRBV7-2 and TRBJ1-5, is GAGVSQSPSNKVTEKGKDVELRCDPISGHTALYWYRQSLGQGLEFLIYFQGNSAPDKSGLPSDRFSAERTGGSVSTLTIQRTQQEDSAVYLCASSLDRGLLNQPQHFGDGTRLSIL.

The chain employs TRBV6-5 and TRBJ2-3; 9 bases are shared with TRBD2. The CDR3 sequence is 15 residues long. With 10 bases clipped from V and 6 bases from J, the junction kept 14 bases outside the gene matches. Germline V gives CDR1 MNHEY, CDR2 SVGAGI. Written as DNA, the CDR3 is TGTGCCACCTCCCCGACTGCGGGAGGGTCGGATACGCAGTATTTT. It specifies CATSPTAGGSDTQYF.

This chain connects TRBV5-4 to TRBJ2-2; 9 bases are a match to TRBD2. CDR1 SGHNT and CDR2 YYREEE come from the germline V gene (reference sequence). Trimming cost V 0 bases and J 5 bases; bases outside gene matches: 2. The CDR3 runs to 15 residues. The CDR3 sequence is CASSLGLAETGELFF. For the CDR3, the DNA is TGTGCCAGCAGCTTGGGACTAGCGGAAACCGGGGAGCTGTTTTTT.

CDR3 protein: CSGDRGSLNEQFF. The CDR3 bases are TGCAGCGGGGACAGGGGTTCCCTCAATGAGCAGTTCTTC. J is TRBJ2-1 and V is TRBV29-1; TRBD1 agrees at 10 bases. CDR3 length: 13 amino acids. The ends lost 7 bases at V and 6 bases at J; junction bases unmatched: 6. Germline assignment: CDR1 SQVTM and CDR2 ANQGSEA.

The J gene is TRBJ2-5, the V gene TRBV7-2; D is perhaps TRBD1 (6 bases). The V end lost 5 bases, the J end lost 0 bases, and 16 bases lay between the germline ends. Germline V gene data show CDR1 as SGHTA and CDR2 as FQGNSA. The CDR3 is 16 amino acids. CDR3 amino acids: CASSPRHRVYQETQYF. The CDR3 DNA reads as TGTGCCAGCAGCCCCCGGCACAGGGTGTACCAAGAGACCCAGTACTTC.

V is TRBV6-5 and J is TRBJ1-1; D call uncertain. The germline gives CDR1 MNHEY, CDR2 SVGAGI. V lost 5 bases and J lost 5, with 6 bases in between. The CDR3 totals 11 residues. The CDR3 region has the DNA TGTGCCAGCAGTACGACAACTGAAGCTTTCTTT. Translated: CASSTTTEAFF.

This chain connects TRBV5-8 to TRBJ1-1; D perhaps matches TRBD1 (6 bases). CDR3 length equals 14 residues. The V gene's germline CDR1 is SGHTS and CDR2 YDEGEE. The V end lost 0 bases, the J end lost 10 bases, and 16 bases lay between the germline ends. The CDR3, as DNA: TGTGCCAGCAGCTTGGGAAACAGGGTAGAATCAGCTTTCTTT. Translation gives CASSLGNRVESAFF.

The chain couples TRBV14 to TRBJ2-3, with 10 bases that match TRBD2. CDR1 SGHDN and CDR2 FVKESK come from the germline V gene. J gave up 2 bases and V 4 bases, and 6 bases lay outside the gene matches. The CDR3 runs 16 residues. The DNA for the CDR3 is TGTGCCAGCAGCCCGGGGACTAGCGCACTCACAGATACGCAGTATTTT. Its translation is CASSPGTSALTDTQYF.

The CDR3 spells CASVDRNTEAFF. The CDR3 DNA sequence: TGTGCCAGCGTCGACAGGAACACTGAAGCTTTCTTT. The J gene is TRBJ1-1, the V gene TRBV28; perhaps TRBD1 as D (5 bases). Germline V gene sequence: CDR1 MDHEN, CDR2 SYDVKM. CDR3 size: 12 residues. Trimming shortened V by 8 bases and J by 1 base, and 8 bases separated the two germline ends.

V is TRBV6-5 and J is TRBJ1-3; D is possibly TRBD1 (5 bases). The germline gives CDR1 MNHEY, CDR2 SVGAGI. This CDR3 spans 15 amino acids. Deletions cut 8 bases from V and 2 bases from J, with 16 bases between. The CDR3 loop is CASSGQGEAGNTIYF. The CDR3 DNA reads TGTGCCAGCTCCGGGCAGGGTGAGGCTGGAAACACCATATATTTT.

The V gene is TRBV3-1 (or the pseudogene TRBV3-2), the J gene TRBJ1-5, with D possibly TRBD1 on 6 matching bases. Germline V gene lookup returns CDR1 LGHDT and CDR2 YNNKEL (reference sequence). CDR3 length: 14 amino acids. V gave up 1 base and J gave up 8 bases, with 12 bases separating them. CDR3 in DNA: TGTGCCAGCAGCCAAGGACAGGATTCGGAGCCCCAGCATTTT. Translating gives CASSQGQDSEPQHF.

V usage is TRBV18 and J usage is TRBJ2-7, with 8 nucleotides matching TRBD1. Germline V lookup: CDR1 KGHSH, CDR2 LQKENI. V gave up 1 base and J gave up 7 bases; unmatched junction bases: 9. The CDR3 length is 15 residues. The CDR3 is CASSPLRQGAGEQYF. Written as DNA, the CDR3 is TGTGCCAGCTCACCACTACGGCAGGGGGCGGGGGAGCAGTACTTC.

J is TRBJ2-7 and V is TRBV9, with 10 bases fitting TRBD2. From germline, CDR1 is SGDLS and CDR2 YYNGEE. The CDR3 consists of 18 residues. The J segment lost 2 bases and the V segment lost 0 bases, leaving 11 bases of the junction unmatched. DNA of the CDR3: TGTGCCAGCAGCGTAGGGCTAGCGGGAGAAGGGGTCCCCTACGAGCAGTACTTC. It is translated as CASSVGLAGEGVPYEQYF.

In its sample, this clone was seen once. The V and J genes are TRBV5-1 and TRBJ2-1; D possibly corresponds to TRBD1 (6 bases). CDR3 length: 11 amino acids. CDR1 is SGHRS, CDR2 YFSETQ, per germline. CDR3 in amino acids: CVTGQNNEQFF. For the CDR3, the DNA is TGCGTCACAGGACAGAACAATGAGCAGTTCTTC.

The V and J genes are TRBV6-6 and TRBJ2-1, with D unclear. Germline V CDR1 and CDR2: MNHNY, SVGAGI (reference sequence). Trimming cost V 7 bases and J 7 bases, with 14 bases left between them. The CDR3 is 13 amino acids. Written as DNA, the CDR3 is TGTGCCAGCACCCCCCGACTTCAGAATGAGCAGTTCTTC. The encoded protein is CASTPRLQNEQFF.